This TCR beta chain came from a study of OX40 agonist ivuxolimab in advanced cancers. Study-level background: Ivuxolimab was a fully human IgG2 agonistic monoclonal antibody targeting the costimulatory receptor OX40 (CD134). Intravenous ivuxolimab was administered to patients every 2 weeks at six dose levels: 0.01, 0.1, 0.3, 1.5, 3 and 10 mg/kg. Among the roughly 54 dose-escalation patients, around 20 had hepatocellular carcinoma, about 15 melanoma, 9 renal cell carcinoma and 9 head and neck cancer. A male proportion of 70% to 90% and a mean age of roughly 55 years, ranging from roughly 23 to 79, were recorded for the dose-escalation cohort. Prior anti-PD-1, anti-PD-L1 or anti-CTLA-4 therapy was permitted, and checkpoint inhibitors had been received by 40% to 50% of dose-escalation patients. Partial responses were achieved by three dose-escalation patients, of whom one had hepatocellular carcinoma and two had cutaneous melanoma. The purpose of peripheral TCRbeta sequencing was to test whether ivuxolimab changed TCR sequence diversity and led to clonal T-cell expansion. The paper reports the monotherapy dose-escalation portion (N ≈ 50 patients) of the phase I ivuxolimab trial.

What the research found in general, with its limitations: Partial responders in the 0.1-3.0 mg/kg groups had among the lowest normalized peripheral clonal expansion, especially among CD8+ T cells. Low levels of normalized T-cell clonal expansion were also seen in some patients who did not respond. After ivuxolimab, more expanded clones were found on average in CD8+ T cells than in CD4+ T cells. Which antigens the clonally expanded peripheral T cells were specific for was not determined. Clonal expansion of both CD4+ and CD8+ blood T cells was observed from baseline to week 6 at doses 0.1 to 3.0 mg/kg.

Notes on this clone: No cognate antigen has been identified for it. Nothing much larger sits one base from this clone, and base qualities are not available.

Patients with a history of autoimmune disease or receiving systemic immunosuppression were excluded from the trial. In every dose cohort, peripheral blood was drawn for TCR sequencing at baseline, cycle 4 day 1, and cycle 7 day 1. Samples were obtained from an open-label, multicenter, first-in-human phase I dose-escalation trial of ivuxolimab. The trial enrolled adults with locally advanced or metastatic head and neck squamous cell, hepatocellular, melanoma or renal cell carcinoma. CD4+ and CD8+ T cells were sorted separately from peripheral blood before TCR sequencing. From its cysteine to its phenylalanine, the CDR3 spans 17 amino acids. The read is trimmed to its CDR3 DNA, 51 bases read in frame from base 1. In the germline V gene, CDR1 corresponds to SGHVS and CDR2 to FNYEAQ. V loses 6 bases at its end and J loses 3 bases; junction bases beyond the gene matches: 12. To sequence the TCRbeta CDR3 region, genomic DNA was isolated from the sorted cells. The immunoSEQ Assay was used to sequence the TCRbeta CDR3 regions. In its TCRdb copy, this immuneACCESS table keeps in-frame sequences only and misses some clones. Where compared with another copy, unresolved V genes explain less than half of these, and the others have no known cause. Recorded for this sample are about 15,000 clones; approximately 91% of them occurred a single time. Together, the top ten hold around 71% of the sample.

The receptor comes from an adult with an advanced solid tumor such as melanoma, head and neck, liver or kidney cancer. This receptor chain uses TRBV7-6 and TRBJ1-4; TRBD1 matches 8 bases in the middle. The specimen comprised CD4+ or CD8+ T cells sorted from blood, sampled in a trial of the OX40 agonist ivuxolimab. The CDR3 region: CASRPDRGQESNEKLFF. The nucleotides are TGTGCCAGCAGACCCGACAGGGGCCAGGAATCTAATGAAAAACTGTTTTTT.